Sequencing of this TCR beta chain was carried out in a study of blood T cells in healthy people across ages. For the second PCR, which ran for roughly 6 to 11 cycles, a sample-barcoded 5' primer and a J-beta primer mix were used. The template-switch adaptor was a 5' adaptor with 12 random nucleotides. It tagged each cDNA molecule. Per sample, CDR3-containing paired-end reads numbered at least 2.5 million. TCRdb reprocessed the 5' RACE reads via MiXCR and lists one record per CDR3 protein. Here the sample spans about 1.5 million distinct CDR3 sequences, 40% to 45% being singletons. Study-level findings and limits: Naive T cell percentage by flow cytometry tracked strongly with beta diversity.

The CDR3 is made up of 13 amino acids. Germline V lookup: CDR1 DFQATT, CDR2 SNEGSKA (reference sequence). Trimming removed 5 bases from V and 4 bases from J, with 15 bases in between. Points on this clonotype: Its matching antigen is unknown.

Sequencing used blood. The TCR sequence derives from a woman younger than 35 in good health. The gene calls are TRBV20-1 and TRBJ2-7, with D perhaps matching TRBD1 (5 bases). The CDR3 region is CSALPGFSYEQYF. As DNA, the CDR3 is TGCAGTGCTCTCCCAGGGTTTTCGTACGAGCAGTACTTC.